One TCR beta chain is described in this entry. The antigen remains unidentified. This CDR3 has 14 amino acids. Germline V gives CDR1 SNHLY, CDR2 FYNNEI. Trimming took off 2 bases at V and 0 bases at J, with 7 bases between the two ends. TCRdb itself ran the 5' RACE reads through MiXCR, one entry per CDR3 protein. Of 250,000 or so distinct CDR3 sequences in the sample, about 24% were seen once. This entry belongs to a study of CD8 T cells in ankylosing spondylitis. Findings and caveats of the study: Researchers reportedly found disease-linked clones significantly enriched in matched ankylosing spondylitis synovial fluid. In ankylosing spondylitis blood, a motif of roughly eight highly homologous TCR beta variants appeared characteristic.

The genes are TRBV2 and TRBJ2-5; D is unclear. The sequence derives from a male donor with ankylosing spondylitis or in good health (not recorded which). Sequences were obtained from blood, either unsorted or a sorted T cell fraction (not recorded which). CDR3 sequence reads: CASSELQYQETQYF. As DNA, the CDR3 is TGTGCCAGCAGTGAACTCCAGTACCAAGAGACCCAGTACTTC.